A single sample gave rise to the 17 T cell receptor beta chains below, sequenced in a study of identical twins. TCRdb re-derived calls from the 5' RACE reads in MiXCR, one entry per CDR3 protein. The sample lists hundreds of thousands of distinct CDR3 sequences; approximately 6.1% were seen once. Sequenced: naive T cells sorted from blood. Every receptor here comes from a man younger than 30 in good health.

This clonotype has only a few counts. V and J are TRBV30 and TRBJ1-3; TRBD1 might be the D (5 bases). Germline V lookup: CDR1 GTSNPN, CDR2 SVGIG (reference sequence). The CDR3 consists of 14 residues. With 4 bases removed from V and 0 bases from J, the gap between germline ends came to 10 bases. The CDR3, as DNA: TGTGCCTGGAAGGGGAGAACCTCTGGAAACACCATATATTTT. This codes for CAWKGRTSGNTIYF. Full variable domain (outside the CDR3, taken from reference TRBV30 and TRBJ1-3): SQTIHQWPATLVQPVGSPLSLECTVEGTSNPNLYWYRQAAGRGLQLLFYSVGIGQISSEVPQNLSASRPQDRQFILSSKKLLLSDSGFYLCAWKGRTSGNTIYFGEGSWLTVV.

J is TRBJ2-5 and V is TRBV5-1, with 8 bases lining up with TRBD1. The CDR3 is 17 amino acids. Germline V gives CDR1 SGHRS, CDR2 YFSETQ. The V gene end was trimmed by 4 bases and the J gene end by 0 bases; junction bases not matched to a gene: 11. The CDR3 coding sequence is TGCGCCAGCAGCACCTCCCGGGACAGGACGTACCAAGAGACCCAGTACTTC. Residues: CASSTSRDRTYQETQYF.

The J gene is TRBJ2-5, the V gene TRBV20-1, with D possibly matching TRBD1 (6 bases). The CDR3 contains 14 residues. V shed 3 bases and J shed 1 base, with 12 bases lying between them. Per germline, CDR1 DFQATT and CDR2 SNEGSKA (reference sequence). The CDR3 loop reads CSASLQGPQETQYF. The CDR3, as DNA: TGCAGTGCTAGCCTACAGGGACCCCAAGAGACCCAGTACTTC.

The chain uses TRBV28 and TRBJ2-7, with 7 bases aligning to TRBD1. Looked up from germline, CDR1 is MDHEN and CDR2 is SYDVKM. With V trimmed by 4 bases and J by 0 bases, 9 bases remained unmatched. The CDR3 has 16 amino acids. The CDR3 protein is CASSSTGTVNSYEQYF. As DNA, the CDR3 is TGTGCCAGCAGTTCCACCGGGACAGTTAACTCCTACGAGCAGTACTTC.

This clonotype showed up just a few times. The chain uses TRBV21-1 and TRBJ2-2; the table calls TRBD2, which could not be checked here. TRBV21-1 is deemed a pseudogene. This CDR3 is built from 20 residues. As DNA, the CDR3 is TGTGCCAGCAGCCCTACGGGGGAGGGAGGGCGGACCGATAACACCGGGGAGCTGTTTTTT. Its protein product is CASSPTGEGGRTDNTGELFF.

The genes are TRBV20-1 and TRBJ2-7, with D possibly TRBD1 on 5 matching bases. The germline V and J ends were trimmed by 4 bases and 7 bases, with 14 bases remaining between them. There are 12 residues in the CDR3. Germline V lookup: CDR1 DFQATT, CDR2 SNEGSKA (reference sequence). The CDR3 loop is CSAIKLAGEQYF. CDR3 sequence (DNA): TGCAGTGCTATTAAGTTAGCAGGGGAGCAGTACTTC.

This clonotype was found many times. The chain couples TRBV6-5 to TRBJ2-1; 11 bases line up with TRBD2. V shed 4 bases and J 6 bases; nucleotides not matched to a gene: 2. The CDR3 runs 14 residues. The germline gives CDR1 MNHEY, CDR2 SVGAGI. The DNA for the CDR3 is TGTGCCAGCAGTTTAGCGGGAGGGACCAATGAGCAGTTCTTC. Encoded protein: CASSLAGGTNEQFF.

In nucleotides, the CDR3 is TGTGCCAGCAGCTCCTTACAGGGCTCTGGGGCCAACGTCCTGACTTTC. Translation gives CASSSLQGSGANVLTF. This chain links TRBV5-5 with TRBJ2-6; TRBD1 is a possible D gene (6 bases). The germline CDR1 and CDR2 sequences are SGHKS and YYEKEE (reference sequence). Trimming cost V 3 bases and J 0 bases, with 10 bases left between them. The CDR3 is made up of 16 amino acids. Supplemented by reference TRBV5-5 and TRBJ2-6, the full variable domain reads DAGVTQSPTHLIKTRGQQVTLRCSPISGHKSVSWYQQVLGQGPQFIFQYYEKEERGRGNFPDRFSARQFPNYSSELNVNALLLGDSALYLCASSSLQGSGANVLTFGAGSRLTVL.

This clonotype has only a few counts. The chain recombines TRBV28 with TRBJ2-5, with D perhaps TRBD2 (6 bases). With 3 bases removed from V and 3 bases from J, the gap between germline ends came to 11 bases. CDR3 size: 14 residues. CDR1 is MDHEN, CDR2 SYDVKM, per germline. CDR3 sequence reads: CASSFSGGEETQYF. CDR3 in DNA: TGTGCCAGCAGTTTCTCCGGAGGGGAAGAGACCCAGTACTTC.

The CDR3 is CASSQKSGTGASTDTQYF. The DNA for the CDR3 is TGCGCCAGCAGCCAAAAATCCGGGACAGGGGCTAGCACAGATACGCAGTATTTT. V is TRBV4-1 and J is TRBJ2-3; 10 nucleotides align to TRBD1. This CDR3 is built from 18 residues. V gave up 2 bases and J gave up 0 bases; unmatched junction bases: 8. Germline V gene data show CDR1 as MGHRA and CDR2 as YSYEKL.

DNA of the CDR3: TGCAGTGCTAGTGTAGGTCCGGAAATGTGGTTTGGGGCCAACGTCCTGACTTTC. This encodes CSASVGPEMWFGANVLTF. The gene calls are TRBV20-1 and TRBJ2-6; D is undetermined. V lost 3 bases to trimming and J lost 3 bases, with 21 bases between them. CDR1 is DFQATT, CDR2 SNEGSKA, per germline (reference sequence). The CDR3 runs 18 residues.

This clonotype was counted many times. The CDR3 loop is CASSPRDPNTGELFF. In nucleotides, the CDR3 is TGTGCCAGCTCACCGCGGGACCCGAACACCGGGGAGCTGTTTTTT. The rearrangement uses TRBV18 and TRBJ2-2; D perhaps matches TRBD2 (6 bases). The germline gives CDR1 KGHSH, CDR2 LQKENI. Trimming stripped 3 bases from V and 0 bases from J, with 8 bases between. This CDR3 comprises 15 residues.

The sample holds many counts of this clonotype. As DNA, the CDR3 is TGTGCTACAGAGGGGATGAACACTGAAGCTTTCTTT. Translation: CATEGMNTEAFF. The V gene is TRBV7-9, the J gene TRBJ1-1, with D possibly being TRBD1 (5 bases). The CDR3 totals 12 residues. Germline V lookup: CDR1 SEHNR, CDR2 FQNEAQ (reference sequence).

There are many counts of this clonotype. The V and J genes are TRBV28 and TRBJ2-2; 8 bases are a match to TRBD2. In germline, CDR1 is MDHEN, CDR2 SYDVKM. J lost 0 bases, V lost 10 bases, and 7 bases had no gene match. The CDR3 contains 15 residues. DNA of the CDR3: TGTGCCATCGGGGACGGGGGGGCGAACACCGGGGAGCTGTTTTTT. Translating gives CAIGDGGANTGELFF. Complete variable domain (other parts from reference TRBV28 and TRBJ2-2): DVKVTQSSRYLVKRTGEKVFLECVQDMDHENMFWYRQDPGLGLRLIYFSYDVKMKEKGDIPEGYSVSREKKERFSLILESASTNQTSMYLCAIGDGGANTGELFFGEGSRLTVL.

This clonotype has ten or more counts. This chain uses TRBV6-1 with TRBJ2-7; 9 bases are shared with TRBD1. Looked up from germline, CDR1 is MNHNS and CDR2 is SASEGT. CDR3 size: 15 residues. V gave up 10 bases and J gave up 6 bases; unmatched junction bases: 16. CDR3 in DNA: TGTGCCATCTCTTCTCCGGGACAGGGTGTCTCCGAGCAGTACTTC. Translated: CAISSPGQGVSEQYF.

This clonotype was counted many times. The chain carries TRBV20-1 and TRBJ1-5, with no clear D. The CDR3 runs 15 residues. V was clipped by 1 base and J by 1 base, with 11 bases between them. CDR1 is DFQATT and CDR2 is SNEGSKA in the germline V gene (reference sequence). In DNA, the CDR3 is TGCAGTGCTAGAGGGGGTAGCCGGAGCAATCAGCCCCAGCATTTT. As protein: CSARGGSRSNQPQHF.

In its sample, this clonotype was seen many times. The CDR3 reads CASSQGLVVGETQYF. The DNA of the CDR3 is TGCGCCAGCAGCCAAGGACTGGTGGTTGGAGAGACCCAGTACTTC. The chain recombines TRBV4-1 with TRBJ2-5; D is undetermined. The ends were cut back, 1 base at V and 4 bases at J, with 13 bases in the middle. Per the germline V gene, CDR1 is MGHRA and CDR2 is YSYEKL. This CDR3 region has 15 residues.